This T cell receptor beta chain was identified in a study of vaccination and CD4 T cells after COVID-19. By sample share, this clonotype is medium-sized (0.01 to 0.1%). Its target is unknown. Researchers used the Oncomine TCR Beta short-read assay to sequence DNA from cultured CD4+ T cells. TCRdb re-called the PCR reads with MiXCR, one entry per CDR3 protein. The table has tens of thousands of distinct CDR3 sequences, about 51% seen once. Regarding treatment: approximately 9-day PBMC culture with coronavirus spike peptide pools or control peptides (ViraFEST assay). Trimming left V 2 bases short and J 11 bases short, with 18 bases between. Germline lookup yields CDR1 ENHRY and CDR2 SYGVKD. The CDR3 loop spans 14 amino acids.

Sequencing was carried out using CD4+ T cells from blood, cultured in vitro. V is TRBV10-3 and J is TRBJ1-1, with D hard to call. The receptor comes from a human donor who had recovered from COVID-19. The CDR3 DNA follows: TGTGCCATCAGTGAGGGTCGGCAGGCCTTCGGGGCTTTCTTT. It yields the protein CAISEGRQAFGAFF.